Listed below are T cell receptor beta chains from one sample, sequenced in a study of patients and donors after allogeneic stem cell transplantation. TCRdb recomputed calls from the RT-PCR reads with MiXCR, one row per CDR3 protein. This sample has 25,000 or so distinct CDR3 sequences; around 28% occur once, and the top ten carry roughly half. Specimen: blood, either unsorted or a sorted T cell fraction (not recorded which). The receptors were sampled from a human donor who was either an allogeneic HSCT recipient or a stem cell or donor lymphocyte infusion donor (not recorded which). It is not recorded whose cells these are; they may come from a transplant donor. The CDR3 runs from the conserved cysteine through the conserved F or W. D genes are given only for firm matches. The size of a clone is reported for some rows only, either as once, few or many, or as a class for expanded clones.

V gene	D gene	clone size	J gene	CDR3 protein	CDR3 DNA
TRBV12-3/TRBV12-4	.	.	TRBJ1-2	CASSSGPLGGYTF	TGTGCCAGCAGTTCCGGGCCCCTGGGGGGCTACACCTTC
TRBV27	.	few	TRBJ1-6	CASKGGPLHF	TGTGCCAGCAAGGGGGGGCCCCTCCACTTT
TRBV7-2	.	.	TRBJ1-1	CASSLVPGLTRTEAFF	TGTGCCAGCAGCTTAGTCCCGGGCCTGACTCGTACTGAAGCTTTCTTT
TRBV6-5	.	.	TRBJ2-1	CASSYAGSSYNEQFF	TGTGCCAGCAGTTACGCCGGAAGCTCCTACAATGAGCAGTTCTTC
TRBV12-3/TRBV12-4	.	.	TRBJ2-2	CASSFGLLSNTGELFF	TGTGCCAGCAGTTTTGGCCTACTATCCAACACCGGGGAGCTGTTTTTT
TRBV12-3/TRBV12-4	.	few	TRBJ2-7	CASSTDGNYEQYF	TGTGCCAGCAGCACAGACGGGAACTACGAGCAGTACTTC
TRBV15	.	.	TRBJ1-6	CATSRSRVVGSPLHF	TGTGCCACCAGCAGAAGCAGGGTGGTGGGGTCACCCCTCCACTTT
TRBV20-1	TRBD1	.	TRBJ1-6	CSAQGQGVMSPLHF	TGCAGTGCCCAGGGACAGGGGGTAATGTCACCCCTCCACTTT
TRBV9	TRBD1	.	TRBJ2-3	CASSGDSRSTDTQYF	TGTGCCAGCAGCGGGGACAGCAGGAGTACAGATACGCAGTATTTT
TRBV28	.	.	TRBJ1-2	CASSFPEGYGYTF	TGTGCCAGCAGTTTCCCCGAGGGCTATGGCTACACCTTC
TRBV7-9	.	.	TRBJ1-2	CASSLGGHGYTF	TGTGCCAGCAGCTTAGGGGGCCATGGCTACACCTTC
TRBV25-1	.	once	TRBJ2-4	CASSEWGRGLAKNIQYF	TGTGCCAGCAGTGAATGGGGCAGAGGGCTAGCCAAAAACATTCAGTACTTC
TRBV20-1	.	many	TRBJ1-2	CSASLTEVGAYGYTF	TGCAGTGCTAGCCTAACAGAGGTTGGGGCATATGGCTACACCTTC
TRBV9	.	few	TRBJ1-1	CASSPPGSGTEAFF	TGTGCCAGCAGCCCCCCCGGGTCCGGGACTGAAGCTTTCTTT
TRBV27	TRBD1	.	TRBJ1-6	CASSLSGPGQGYSPLHF	TGTGCCAGCAGTTTATCTGGACCGGGACAGGGATATTCACCCCTCCACTTT
TRBV28	.	few	TRBJ1-2	CAGQDTAYGYTF	TGTGCCGGCCAGGACACCGCCTATGGCTACACCTTC
TRBV28	TRBD1	few	TRBJ1-6	CASFRGTYNSPLHF	TGTGCCAGCTTCAGGGGGACTTATAATTCACCCCTCCACTTT
TRBV28	.	few	TRBJ1-1	CASRPSLTEAFF	TGTGCCAGCAGACCTTCCCTCACTGAAGCTTTCTTT
TRBV10-3	.	.	TRBJ1-2	CAIRVADSNYGYTF	TGTGCCATCAGGGTTGCGGACTCTAACTATGGCTACACCTTC
TRBV7-9	.	.	TRBJ1-6	CASSLERVGGADSPLHF	TGTGCCAGCAGCTTAGAACGGGTCGGAGGGGCCGATTCACCCCTCCACTTT
TRBV29-1	.	many	TRBJ1-1	CSVAKRRNTEAFF	TGCAGCGTTGCGAAGAGGAGGAACACTGAAGCTTTCTTT
TRBV5-1	TRBD1	many	TRBJ1-5	CASSLGSGGNQPQHF	TGCGCCAGCAGCTTGGGGTCAGGGGGAAATCAGCCCCAGCATTTT
TRBV10-3	.	.	TRBJ2-6	CAIWTGANVLTF	TGTGCCATTTGGACAGGGGCCAACGTCCTGACTTTC
TRBV10-3	.	.	TRBJ2-3	CAISVGGQGDTQYF	TGTGCCATCAGTGTGGGGGGGCAAGGAGATACGCAGTATTTT
TRBV2	TRBD2	.	TRBJ2-5	CASREWRGGMETQYF	TGTGCCAGCAGAGAGTGGCGGGGGGGCATGGAGACCCAGTACTTC
TRBV7-6	TRBD1	.	TRBJ1-5	CASSFWDRDLHSNQPQHF	TGTGCCAGCAGCTTCTGGGACAGGGACCTCCATAGCAATCAGCCCCAGCATTTT
TRBV19	.	.	TRBJ1-5	CASSIGQPQHF	TGTGCCAGTAGTATTGGTCAGCCCCAGCATTTT
TRBV12-3/TRBV12-4	.	few	TRBJ1-5	CASSPTVVSSNQPQHF	TGTGCCAGCAGTCCGACAGTCGTATCTAGCAATCAGCCCCAGCATTTT
TRBV6-5	.	.	TRBJ2-1	CASKNSLHNEQFF	TGTGCCAGCAAAAATAGCCTACACAATGAGCAGTTCTTC
TRBV15	TRBD2	once	TRBJ2-4	CATSSFFYEAGGHIQYF	TGTGCCACCAGCAGTTTTTTCTATGAAGCGGGGGGGCACATTCAGTACTTC
TRBV9	.	.	TRBJ1-1	CASSVGGWATEAFF	TGTGCCAGCAGCGTAGGGGGTTGGGCCACTGAAGCTTTCTTT
TRBV12-3/TRBV12-4	TRBD1	.	TRBJ1-4	CASRPRGGQPNEKLFF	TGTGCCAGCAGACCCCGAGGGGGACAGCCTAATGAAAAACTGTTTTTT
TRBV20-1	TRBD1	.	TRBJ1-4	CSGTDRGPNEKLFF	TGCAGTGGTACCGACAGGGGCCCTAATGAAAAACTGTTTTTT
TRBV7-2	TRBD1	once	TRBJ1-5	CASSWQTGGGNQPQHF	TGTGCCAGCAGCTGGCAGACAGGGGGCGGCAATCAGCCCCAGCATTTT
TRBV5-1	.	.	TRBJ1-1	CASSLAPGLEAFF	TGCGCCAGCAGCTTGGCCCCAGGGTTAGAAGCTTTCTTT
TRBV29-1	TRBD1	many	TRBJ1-1	CSVETGIGTEAFF	TGCAGCGTTGAGACAGGGATCGGCACTGAAGCTTTCTTT
TRBV5-1	.	many	TRBJ2-1	CASSLVLASNNEQFF	TGCGCCAGCAGCTTGGTTCTAGCCTCGAACAATGAGCAGTTCTTC
TRBV10-3	.	few	TRBJ2-5	CAISDTAQETQYF	TGTGCCATCAGTGATACGGCCCAAGAGACCCAGTACTTC
TRBV10-3	.	.	TRBJ2-2	CAITRNTGELFF	TGTGCCATCACCCGTAACACCGGGGAGCTGTTTTTT
TRBV4-1	.	.	TRBJ1-3	CASSPGGNTIYF	TGCGCCAGCAGCCCGGGAGGAAACACCATATATTTT
TRBV27	.	few	TRBJ1-5	CASSFGLNQPQHF	TGTGCCAGCAGTTTTGGTCTCAATCAGCCCCAGCATTTT
TRBV20-1	.	.	TRBJ1-1	CSAPRGPNTEAFF	TGCAGTGCTCCCCGTGGTCCTAACACTGAAGCTTTCTTT
TRBV7-9	.	once	TRBJ2-3	CASSLARDTQYF	TGTGCCAGCAGCTTAGCGCGCGATACGCAGTATTTT
TRBV5-1	.	many	TRBJ1-5	CASSSGDGQPQHF	TGCGCCAGCAGTTCGGGGGACGGTCAGCCCCAGCATTTT
TRBV7-8	.	.	TRBJ1-5	CASSLERQGNQPQHF	TGTGCCAGCAGCTTAGAGAGGCAGGGAAATCAGCCCCAGCATTTT